Below, one T cell receptor (beta chain) is given with its context. The antigen is unknown. The source of the sample is a study of T cell repertoires in cytomegalovirus infection. Looking at the study overall: Indications of both CMV infection and matching HLA type were provided by public TCR beta signatures.

This CDR3 contains 15 residues. CDR1 SNHLY and CDR2 FYNNEI come from the germline V gene. V lost 7 bases to trimming and J lost 6 bases; unmatched junction nucleotides: 10. General observations from the study: CMV-specific HLA-C-restricted TCR beta clonotypes dominated the ex vivo response. Totalled public TCR beta family frequency picked out people who carried CMV plus the relevant HLA.

TCRdb re-called the reads with MiXCR, one entry per CDR3 protein. The table records roughly 150,000 distinct CDR3 sequences, over 15% of them present only once. The chain links TRBV2 to TRBJ1-4, with 8 bases identical to TRBD1. This receptor was identified in a human donor in good health (CMV status not recorded). Some clones in this sample may be carry-over from other donors' samples. Sequenced sample: CD8+ T cells from PBMCs. The CDR3 DNA sequence: TGTGCCAGCACTCCCCGACAGGGGTCTGATGAAAAACTGTTTTTT. This codes for CASTPRQGSDEKLFF.